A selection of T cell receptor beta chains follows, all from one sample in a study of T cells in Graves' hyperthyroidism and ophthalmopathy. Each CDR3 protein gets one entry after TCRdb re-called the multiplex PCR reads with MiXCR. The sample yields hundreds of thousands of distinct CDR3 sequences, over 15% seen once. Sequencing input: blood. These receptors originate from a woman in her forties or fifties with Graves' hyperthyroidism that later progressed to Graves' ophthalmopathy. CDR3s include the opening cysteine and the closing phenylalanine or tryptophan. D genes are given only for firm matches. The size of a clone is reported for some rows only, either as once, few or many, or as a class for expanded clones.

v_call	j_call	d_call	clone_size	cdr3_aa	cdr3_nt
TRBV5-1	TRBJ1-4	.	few	CASSLGGSTGQTNEKLFF	TGCGCCAGCAGCTTGGGGGGGAGCACGGGCCAAACTAATGAAAAACTGTTTTTT
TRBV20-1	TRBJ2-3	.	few	CSAPKISTDTQYF	TGCAGTGCTCCCAAGATTAGCACAGATACGCAGTATTTT
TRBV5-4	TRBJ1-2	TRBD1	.	CASSTGQGNIYGYTF	TGTGCCAGCAGCACGGGACAGGGGAACATCTATGGCTACACCTTC
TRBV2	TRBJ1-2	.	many	CASSTTTGTLNYGYTF	TGTGCCAGCAGTACGACCACCGGGACACTTAACTATGGCTACACCTTC
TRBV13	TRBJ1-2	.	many	CASIPPANYGYTF	TGTGCCAGCATCCCCCCGGCTAACTATGGCTACACCTTC
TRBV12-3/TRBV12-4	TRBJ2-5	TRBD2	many	CASSFELAGVQETQYF	TGTGCCAGCAGTTTCGAGCTAGCGGGGGTACAAGAGACCCAGTACTTC
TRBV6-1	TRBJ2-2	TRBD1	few	CASSNPVTGMGTGELFF	TGTGCCAGCAGCAACCCAGTGACAGGGATGGGCACCGGGGAGCTGTTTTTT
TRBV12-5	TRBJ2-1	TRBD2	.	CASGLSTSGPDNEQFF	TGTGCTAGTGGTTTGAGTACTAGCGGGCCGGACAATGAGCAGTTCTTC
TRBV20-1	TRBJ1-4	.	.	CSASTGGGVLNEKLFF	TGCAGTGCCTCTACAGGCGGCGGGGTCCTTAATGAAAAACTGTTTTTT
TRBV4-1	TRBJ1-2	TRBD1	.	CASSQIGTGGPGYTF	TGCGCCAGCAGCCAAATCGGGACAGGGGGTCCTGGCTACACCTTC
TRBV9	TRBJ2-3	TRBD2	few	CASSAIRLAGALTDTQYF	TGTGCCAGCAGCGCTATTAGACTAGCGGGGGCCCTCACAGATACGCAGTATTTT
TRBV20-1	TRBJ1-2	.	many	CSARDRGDVVVGPYGYTF	TGCAGTGCTAGAGATCGGGGGGACGTTGTGGTGGGCCCTTATGGCTACACCTTC
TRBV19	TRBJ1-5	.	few	CASSIPRLGEQPQHF	TGTGCCAGTAGCATACCACGACTAGGAGAACAGCCCCAGCATTTT
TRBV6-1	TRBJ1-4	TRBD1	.	CASRNRGNEKLFF	TGTGCCAGCAGAAACAGGGGTAATGAAAAACTGTTTTTT
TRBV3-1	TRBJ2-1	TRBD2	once	CASSQDTSGRGIGEQFF	TGTGCCAGCAGCCAAGATACTAGCGGGAGGGGTATAGGTGAGCAGTTCTTC
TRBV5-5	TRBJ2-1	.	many	CASSLKKGDSYNEQFF	TGTGCCAGCAGCTTAAAAAAGGGGGATTCCTACAATGAGCAGTTCTTC
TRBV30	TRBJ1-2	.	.	CAWSPLQANYGYTF	TGTGCCTGGAGTCCTTTACAAGCTAACTATGGCTACACCTTC
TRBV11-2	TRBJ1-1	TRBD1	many	CASSLRGQLNTEAFF	TGTGCCAGCAGCTTACGGGGACAGCTGAACACTGAAGCTTTCTTT
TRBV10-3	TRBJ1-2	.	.	CAISEVFGADGYTF	TGTGCCATCAGTGAGGTCTTTGGGGCCGATGGCTACACCTTC
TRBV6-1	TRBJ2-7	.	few	CASSRRAQQSYEQYF	TGTGCCAGCAGCCGCAGGGCCCAACAATCCTACGAGCAGTACTTC
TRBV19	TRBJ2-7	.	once	CASSESGGPYEQYF	TGTGCCAGTTCGGAATCTGGTGGGCCCTACGAGCAGTACTTC
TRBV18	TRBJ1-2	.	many	CASSPNGGGYGYTF	TGTGCCAGCTCACCCAACGGGGGAGGATATGGCTACACCTTC
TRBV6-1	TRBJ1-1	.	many	CASRFQGYTEAFF	TGTGCCAGCAGATTCCAGGGGTACACTGAAGCTTTCTTT
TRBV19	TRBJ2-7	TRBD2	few	CASSPFFSGDSYEQYF	TGTGCCAGTAGCCCATTCTTTAGCGGGGACTCCTACGAGCAGTACTTC
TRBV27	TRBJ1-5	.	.	CASVEGDVGNQPQHF	TGTGCCAGCGTTGAGGGTGATGTCGGCAATCAGCCCCAGCATTTT
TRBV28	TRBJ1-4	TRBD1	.	CASRTGGEKLFF	TGTGCCAGCAGGACAGGGGGCGAAAAACTGTTTTTT
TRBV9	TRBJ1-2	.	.	CASSVARAGIYGYTF	TGTGCCAGCAGCGTAGCTAGGGCAGGCATCTATGGCTACACCTTC
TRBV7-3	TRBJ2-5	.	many	CASSFDGDPQETQYF	TGTGCCAGCAGCTTTGACGGCGACCCACAAGAGACCCAGTACTTC
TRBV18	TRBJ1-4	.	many	CASSDVTTNEKLFF	TGTGCCAGCTCAGATGTAACAACTAATGAAAAACTGTTTTTT
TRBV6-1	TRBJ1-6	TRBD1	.	CASSRQGLSPLHF	TGTGCCAGCAGTAGACAGGGTCTATCACCCCTCCACTTT
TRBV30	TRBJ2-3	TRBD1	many	CAWSQGQGSTDTQYF	TGTGCCTGGAGTCAAGGACAGGGTAGCACAGATACGCAGTATTTT
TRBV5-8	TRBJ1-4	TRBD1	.	CASSSGGQGAREKLFF	TGTGCCAGCAGCTCGGGGGGCCAGGGGGCACGGGAAAAACTGTTTTTT
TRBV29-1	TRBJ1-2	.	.	CSVYRTVGGYTF	TGCAGCGTTTATAGGACAGTTGGGGGCTACACCTTC
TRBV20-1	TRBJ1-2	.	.	CSARDGPGRGGYTF	TGCAGTGCTAGAGATGGTCCCGGCCGGGGGGGCTACACCTTC
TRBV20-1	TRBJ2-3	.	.	CSARDMRGSTDTQYF	TGCAGTGCTAGAGATATGAGGGGGAGCACAGATACGCAGTATTTT
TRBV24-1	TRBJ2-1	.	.	CATRGADRRGNEQFF	TGTGCCACCAGGGGAGCTGACAGGCGCGGCAATGAGCAGTTCTTC
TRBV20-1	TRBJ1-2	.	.	CSARVPGGYTF	TGCAGTGCTAGAGTACCTGGCGGCTACACCTTC
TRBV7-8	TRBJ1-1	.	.	CASSLDRSLGAGYTEAFF	TGTGCCAGCAGCTTAGACAGGAGTTTGGGGGCAGGGTACACTGAAGCTTTCTTT
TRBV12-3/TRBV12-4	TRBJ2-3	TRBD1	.	CASSPWDRSTDTQYF	TGTGCCAGCAGTCCCTGGGACAGGTCCACAGATACGCAGTATTTT
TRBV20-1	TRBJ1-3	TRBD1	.	CSASPTGGRNTIYF	TGCAGTGCTAGTCCTACAGGGGGCAGAAACACCATATATTTT
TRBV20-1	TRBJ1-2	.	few	CSALVSSNYGYTF	TGCAGTGCCCTCGTGTCTTCGAACTATGGCTACACCTTC
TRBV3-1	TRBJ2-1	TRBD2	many	CASTPRGVAGGPGYNEQFF	TGTGCCAGCACCCCGCGGGGGGTAGCGGGGGGGCCGGGGTACAATGAGCAGTTCTTC
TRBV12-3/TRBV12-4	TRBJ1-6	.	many	CASSSRDGHNSPLHF	TGTGCCAGCAGTAGCCGGGACGGACATAATTCACCCCTCCACTTT
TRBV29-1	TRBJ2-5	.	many	CSVEDSGGRETQYF	TGCAGCGTTGAAGACTCGGGGGGCCGAGAGACCCAGTACTTC
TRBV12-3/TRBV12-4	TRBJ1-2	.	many	CASSLHYGYTF	TGTGCCAGCAGTTTGCACTATGGCTACACCTTC
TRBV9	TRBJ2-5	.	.	CASSVATRPQETQYF	TGTGCCAGCAGCGTAGCTACCAGGCCACAAGAGACCCAGTACTTC
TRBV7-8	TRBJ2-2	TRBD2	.	CASSSGTSGGISIGELFF	TGTGCCAGCAGCTCCGGGACTAGCGGGGGGATTTCAATCGGGGAGCTGTTTTTT
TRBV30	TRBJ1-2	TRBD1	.	CAWSDTGETGYTF	TGTGCCTGGAGTGATACAGGGGAAACTGGCTACACCTTC
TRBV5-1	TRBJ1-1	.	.	CASSSVGDVTEAFF	TGCGCCAGCAGCTCGGTGGGGGATGTCACTGAAGCTTTCTTT
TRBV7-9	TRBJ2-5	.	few	CASSLDWSGTQYF	TGTGCCAGCAGCTTAGATTGGTCGGGGACCCAGTACTTC
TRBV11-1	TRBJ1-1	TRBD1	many	CASIPDRGLWTEAFF	TGTGCCAGCATCCCGGACAGGGGGCTATGGACTGAAGCTTTCTTT